Below, 2 T cell receptor beta chains from the same sample are listed, as sequenced in a study of vaccination and CD4 T cells after COVID-19. Sequence data for DNA of cultured CD4+ T cells were generated by the Oncomine TCR Beta short-read assay. TCRdb re-derived calls from the PCR reads in MiXCR, one entry per CDR3 protein. The sample has fewer than 5,500 distinct CDR3 sequences; around a fifth are singletons. No antigen has been assigned to these receptors. The treatment denotes: 10-day PBMC culture with coronavirus spike peptide pools or control peptides (ViraFEST assay). Here the sequenced sample was CD4+ T cells from blood, cultured in vitro, taken after SARS-CoV-2 vaccination. These receptors came from a human donor who had recovered from COVID-19.

This clonotype appeared a few times. The CDR3 region has the DNA TGTGCCAGCAGTTCCTATACAGGGGAGAACACTGAAGCTTTCTTT. Amino acids: CASSSYTGENTEAFF. The chain links TRBV6-5 to TRBJ1-1, with 7 bases aligning to TRBD1. This CDR3 spans 15 amino acids. Germline V gene lookup returns CDR1 MNHEY and CDR2 SVGAGI. V dropped 4 bases and J dropped 1; count of bases not matched to a gene: 6.

This clonotype was picked up a small number of times. The V gene is TRBV6-2 or TRBV6-3, the J gene TRBJ2-5; 9 bases line up with TRBD1. Trimming took 2 bases from V and 6 from J; bases not matched to a gene: 13. The CDR3 runs to 17 residues. CDR1 is MNHEY, CDR2 SVGEGT, per germline. As DNA, the CDR3 is TGTGCCAGCAGTTACCCGACCGGGACAGGGATGAGAAAGACCCAGTACTTC. This encodes CASSYPTGTGMRKTQYF.